The 32 T cell receptor beta chains reported below all come from one sample, sequenced in a study of cytomegalovirus exposure and HLA in healthy donors. It was with 60 Vbeta and 13 Jbeta primers that the PCR ran. Method: immunoSEQ multiplex PCR; TCRdb's copy keeps in-frame clones and lacks some. The table includes 120,000 to 150,000 clones, 72% detected once. Input material: PBMCs. The receptors were gathered from a man in his forties in good health and CMV-seronegative.

This chain connects TRBV7-9 to TRBJ1-1; 12 bases align to TRBD1. Germline V gives CDR1 SEHNR, CDR2 FQNEAQ (reference sequence). CDR3 length: 17 amino acids. V dropped 6 bases and J dropped 1; count of bases not matched to a gene: 9. The CDR3 DNA sequence: TGTGCCAGCAGAAGGGACAGGGGGCGAGTATGGAACACTGAAGCTTTCTTT. Translated: CASRRDRGRVWNTEAFF.

This clone was detected only a few times. The V call is TRBV7-2, the J call TRBJ2-2, with TRBD2 matching over 8 bases. V was clipped by 4 bases and J by 0 bases; unmatched bases: 4. The CDR3 consists of 16 residues. The germline gives CDR1 SGHTA, CDR2 FQGNSA. The CDR3 region is CASSWDSGANTGELFF. CDR3 DNA sequence: TGTGCCAGCAGCTGGGATAGCGGGGCGAACACCGGGGAGCTGTTTTTT.

The V call is TRBV25-1, the J call TRBJ1-1; 7 bases agree with TRBD1. There are 14 residues in the CDR3. Germline CDR1 MGHDK, CDR2 SYGVNS. Unmatched junction bases numbered 8, after V lost 6 bases and J lost 4 bases. The CDR3 reads CASSRQGESTEAFF. The CDR3 nucleotides are TGTGCCAGCAGCCGACAGGGAGAGTCCACTGAAGCTTTCTTT.

The chain couples TRBV11-2 to TRBJ2-2; 8 bases map to TRBD1. Germline CDR1 is SGHAT and CDR2 is FQNNGV. This CDR3 contains 16 residues. The V segment lost 2 bases and the J segment 6 bases; nucleotides outside the gene matches: 8. The CDR3 here is CASSLTWTGLSGELFF. The CDR3 DNA sequence: TGTGCCAGCAGCTTAACCTGGACAGGGCTCTCCGGGGAGCTGTTTTTT.

The chain combines TRBV13 with TRBJ2-1; tentatively, D is TRBD1 (6 bases). Germline V gene sequence: CDR1 PRHDT, CDR2 FYEKMQ (reference sequence). CDR3 length equals 15 residues. The ends were cut back, 6 bases at V and 0 bases at J, with 12 bases in the middle. The CDR3 region has the DNA TGTGCCAGCAGTCCCAGGGGAAGCTCCTACAATGAGCAGTTCTTC. Translating it yields CASSPRGSSYNEQFF.

V gene TRBV5-1 combines with J gene TRBJ2-7; TRBD2 might be the D (5 bases). Trimming stripped 0 bases from V and 1 base from J, with 11 bases between. CDR3 length equals 15 residues. CDR1 and CDR2 from the germline V gene are SGHRS and YFSETQ. CDR3 sequence: CASSLDEGYSYEQYF. The CDR3 nucleotides are TGCGCCAGCAGCTTGGACGAGGGATATTCCTACGAGCAGTACTTC. Looking up the rest from reference TRBV5-1 and TRBJ2-7 gives the full variable domain: KAGVTQTPRYLIKTRGQQVTLSCSPISGHRSVSWYQQTPGQGLQFLFEYFSETQRNKGNFPGRFSGRQFSNSRSEMNVSTLELGDSALYLCASSLDEGYSYEQYFGPGTRLTVT.

This clone came up a few times. The chain couples TRBV6-1 to TRBJ1-2; tentative D call: TRBD1 (6 bases). V lost 6 bases, J lost 4 bases, and 15 bases lay in between. The germline CDR1 and CDR2 sequences are MNHNS and SASEGT. CDR3 length equals 14 residues. The CDR3, as DNA: TGTGCCAGCAGCGGGCGGGGGCCTGGCTATGGCTACACCTTC. It specifies CASSGRGPGYGYTF.

V is TRBV5-1 and J is TRBJ2-7; 9 bases fit TRBD2. This CDR3 region has 16 residues. Germline V gene data show CDR1 as SGHRS and CDR2 as YFSETQ. J lost 4 bases, V lost 0 bases, and 8 bases had no gene match. The DNA for the CDR3 is TGCGCCAGCAGCTTGGGGGTCGGTAGCGGGGGATACGAGCAGTACTTC. Protein product: CASSLGVGSGGYEQYF.

The chain is built from TRBV29-1 and TRBJ1-2; D is ambiguous. The V gene lost 0 bases and the J gene lost 8 bases, with 22 bases spanning the gap. The CDR3 totals 16 residues. Germline CDR1 reads SQVTM; CDR2 reads ANQGSEA. CDR3 sequence (DNA): TGCAGCGTTGAAGAAGCCCCGCCCGGCCAGCGGCTGGGCTACACCTTC. This codes for CSVEEAPPGQRLGYTF.

This clone was seen just once. The chain recombines TRBV7-6 with TRBJ1-1; 12 bases map to TRBD1. The CDR3 spans 13 residues. Germline values: CDR1 SGHVS, CDR2 FNYEAQ. With 5 bases clipped from V and 8 bases from J, the junction kept 3 bases outside the gene matches. Here the CDR3 DNA reads TGTGCCAGCAGCCCGGGGACAGGGGGCGAAGCTTTCTTT. As protein: CASSPGTGGEAFF.

The chain recombines TRBV4-1 with TRBJ2-7, with 13 bases fitting TRBD2. Germline V lookup: CDR1 MGHRA, CDR2 YSYEKL. The CDR3 consists of 20 residues. The V segment lost 3 bases and the J segment 1 base; nucleotides outside the gene matches: 15. CDR3 region: CASSHRHVTSGGTISYEQYF. CDR3 in DNA: TGCGCCAGCAGCCACCGTCATGTGACTAGCGGGGGGACTATTTCCTACGAGCAGTACTTC.

The chain couples TRBV10-3 to TRBJ1-1, with 11 nucleotides matching TRBD1. This CDR3 contains 16 residues. V trimming: 8 bases; J trimming: 5 bases; junction bases outside the gene matches: 13. The germline V gene has CDR1 ENHRY and CDR2 SYGVKD. CDR3 bases: TGTGCCATCCCCCGGACAGGGGGCCGAATCGGTACTGAAGCTTTCTTT. Its translation is CAIPRTGGRIGTEAFF.

The chain joins TRBV7-2 to TRBJ2-1, with 10 bases fitting TRBD1. This CDR3 is built from 16 residues. V lost 5 bases and J lost 8; bases outside the gene matches: 12. CDR1 SGHTA and CDR2 FQGNSA come from the germline V gene. The CDR3 DNA reads TGTGCCAGCAGCGGCGGGGGACAGGGGTCTTGGGATGAGCAGTTCTTC. It translates to CASSGGGQGSWDEQFF.

V usage is TRBV2 and J usage is TRBJ2-3, with D possibly matching TRBD1 (6 bases). This CDR3 spans 15 amino acids. V was trimmed by 3 bases and J by 5 bases, leaving 15 bases between them. Germline V lookup: CDR1 SNHLY, CDR2 FYNNEI. CDR3 nucleotides: TGTGCCAGCAGTGATTACCAAGGGGGTTTAGATACGCAGTATTTT. Translating gives CASSDYQGGLDTQYF. The whole variable domain, remainder taken from reference TRBV2 and TRBJ2-3, is EPEVTQTPSHQVTQMGQEVILRCVPISNHLYFYWYRQILGQKVEFLVSFYNNEISEKSEIFDDQFSVERPDGSNFTLKIRSTKLEDSAMYFCASSDYQGGLDTQYFGPGTRLTVL.

The chain joins TRBV4-3 to TRBJ1-1; D is ambiguous. The germline CDR1 and CDR2 sequences are LGHNA and YSLEER. V lost 3 bases and J lost 4, with 6 bases in between. The CDR3 has 12 residues. The CDR3, as DNA: TGCGCCAGCAGCCAGGGCCCCACTGAAGCTTTCTTT. Amino acids: CASSQGPTEAFF.

The rearrangement links TRBV5-1 to TRBJ2-3, with 13 bases aligning to TRBD2. The germline gives CDR1 SGHRS, CDR2 YFSETQ. This CDR3 comprises 20 residues. V gave up 1 base and J gave up 0 bases; unmatched junction bases: 11. The chain's CDR3 is CASSLTLAGGYQSSTDTQYF. In DNA, the CDR3 is TGCGCCAGCAGCTTGACACTAGCGGGGGGGTATCAATCTAGCACAGATACGCAGTATTTT. Combining the CDR3 with reference TRBV5-1 and TRBJ2-3 gives the whole variable domain KAGVTQTPRYLIKTRGQQVTLSCSPISGHRSVSWYQQTPGQGLQFLFEYFSETQRNKGNFPGRFSGRQFSNSRSEMNVSTLELGDSALYLCASSLTLAGGYQSSTDTQYFGPGTRLTVL.

The chain employs TRBV5-6 and TRBJ2-5, with D maybe TRBD2 (6 bases). CDR1 is SGHDT and CDR2 is YYEEEE in the germline V gene. V gave up 1 base and J gave up 0 bases, with 13 bases separating them. This CDR3 has 16 amino acids. The CDR3 nucleotides are TGTGCCAGCAGCTTGTGGGGCGGGGCGAACCAAGAGACCCAGTACTTC. The encoded protein is CASSLWGGANQETQYF.

The rearrangement joins TRBV13 to TRBJ1-4, with D possibly being TRBD1 (6 bases). CDR3 length: 13 amino acids. The germline CDR1 and CDR2 sequences are PRHDT and FYEKMQ (reference sequence). Trimming stripped 5 bases from V and 7 bases from J, with 11 bases between. As DNA, the CDR3 is TGTGCCAGCAGCCGGGAGGGGGGTGAAAAACTGTTTTTT. This sequence encodes CASSREGGEKLFF.

V is TRBV2 and J is TRBJ1-5; TRBD1 matches at 7 bases. The V segment lost 6 bases and the J segment 9 bases; nucleotides outside the gene matches: 14. The CDR3 extends over 15 amino acids. Per the germline V gene, CDR1 is SNHLY and CDR2 is FYNNEI. As DNA, the CDR3 is TGTGCCAGCAGCGAGGGACAGCCCTTCCTGTGGCCCCAGCATTTT. It translates to CASSEGQPFLWPQHF.

CDR3 sequence: CASGLEAGGPPDTQYF. As DNA, the CDR3 is TGTGCTAGTGGTTTGGAAGCGGGGGGGCCCCCAGATACGCAGTATTTT. The V call is TRBV12-5, the J call TRBJ2-3; 10 bases match TRBD2. V lost 1 base, J lost 4 bases, and 5 bases stayed unmatched. The CDR3 extends over 16 amino acids. Germline CDR1 and CDR2: LGHNT and FRNRAP.

The chain has TRBV5-1 and TRBJ2-5; no reliable D call. The better agreement between TRBJ2-7 and the DNA end casts doubt on the J call. Germline lookup yields CDR1 SGHRS and CDR2 YFSETQ. This CDR3 has 15 amino acids. CDR3 sequence: CASRGKAESSYEQYF. CDR3 sequence (DNA): TGCGCCAGCAGAGGTAAGGCGGAGAGCTCCTACGAGCAGTACTTC.

The V call is TRBV30, the J call TRBJ1-3; D ambiguous. Germline values: CDR1 GTSNPN, CDR2 SVGIG (reference sequence). Trimming took off 0 bases at V and 0 bases at J, with 3 bases between the two ends. This CDR3 comprises 13 residues. CDR3 bases: TGTGCCTGGAGTGTTCTCTCTGGAAACACCATATATTTT. It encodes CAWSVLSGNTIYF.

The chain is built from TRBV5-1 and TRBJ1-5; 9 positions match TRBD1. V lost 5 bases to trimming and J lost 2 bases; unmatched junction nucleotides: 5. The CDR3 length is 15 residues. CDR1 SGHRS and CDR2 YFSETQ come from the germline V gene. In DNA, the CDR3 is TGCGCCAGCAGTATGACAGGGGGAGGCAATCAGCCCCAGCATTTT. As protein: CASSMTGGGNQPQHF.

The table lists this clone with a count of one. CDR3 sequence: CASSEGPRYGYTF. CDR3 nucleotide sequence: TGTGCCAGCAGTGAAGGACCGCGGTATGGCTACACCTTC. This sequence joins TRBV2 and TRBJ1-2, with D hard to call. The V end lost 1 base, the J end lost 5 bases, and 8 bases lay between the germline ends. Germline V gives CDR1 SNHLY, CDR2 FYNNEI. CDR3 length equals 13 residues.

This clone was seen only once. The V gene is TRBV5-1, the J gene TRBJ1-2; TRBD1 might be the D (6 bases). Deletions cut 0 bases from V and 2 bases from J, with 11 bases between. The CDR3 extends over 15 amino acids. The germline CDR1 and CDR2 sequences are SGHRS and YFSETQ. The CDR3 DNA sequence: TGCGCCAGCAGCTTGGACAATGGACAGAACTATGGCTACACCTTC. It encodes CASSLDNGQNYGYTF.

The chain is built from TRBV4-2 and TRBJ2-1; 13 bases are shared with TRBD2. The CDR3 covers 18 residues. The J segment lost 6 bases and the V segment lost 0 bases, leaving 8 bases of the junction unmatched. The germline V gene encodes CDR1 LGHNA and CDR2 YNFKEQ. CDR3 region: CASSQETSGGALINEQFF. CDR3 in DNA: TGTGCCAGCAGCCAAGAAACTAGCGGGGGGGCTTTGATCAATGAGCAGTTCTTC.

The V call is TRBV13, the J call TRBJ2-6; maybe TRBD2 (7 bases). Trimming left V 3 bases short and J 0 bases short, with 12 bases between. The CDR3 runs to 17 residues. Per the germline V gene, CDR1 is PRHDT and CDR2 is FYEKMQ (reference sequence). CDR3 bases: TGTGCCAGCAGCTTTAGGGGGGGGACCTCTGGGGCCAACGTCCTGACTTTC. This sequence encodes CASSFRGGTSGANVLTF.

The V call is TRBV19, the J call TRBJ1-4; 7 nucleotides match TRBD1. Trimming at V came to 3 bases and at J to 7 bases, leaving 5 bases not matched to a gene. This CDR3 comprises 14 residues. From germline, CDR1 is LNHDA and CDR2 SQIVND (reference sequence). In DNA, the CDR3 is TGTGCCAGTAGTATCTCAGGGGGTGCTGAAAAACTGTTTTTT. Translation: CASSISGGAEKLFF.

This clone was seen only a few times. CDR3 bases: TGTGCCAGTAGTTCCCGATCACTAGCGGGAGATTCAGCAGACTACAATGAGCAGTTCTTC. Translated, it gives CASSSRSLAGDSADYNEQFF. The chain has TRBV19 and TRBJ2-1, with 11 bases lining up with TRBD2. Germline CDR1 is LNHDA and CDR2 is SQIVND (reference sequence). V trimming: 5 bases; J trimming: 3 bases; junction bases outside the gene matches: 18. The CDR3 has 20 amino acids.

The chain couples TRBV6-1 to TRBJ1-4; TRBD1 matches 10 bases. V was pared by 3 bases and J by 7 bases, with 2 bases of the junction left unmatched. The CDR3 consists of 14 residues. Germline-derived CDR1 and CDR2 are MNHNS and SASEGT. The CDR3 nucleotides are TGTGCCAGCAGTGAGGGACAGGGGAGTGAAAAACTGTTTTTT. Amino acids: CASSEGQGSEKLFF.

The chain combines TRBV5-6 with TRBJ2-7; 8 positions agree with TRBD1. Germline V gives CDR1 SGHDT, CDR2 YYEEEE. V gave up 4 bases and J gave up 9 bases; unmatched junction bases: 6. CDR3 size: 12 residues. CDR3 residues: CASSNTGGPQYF. The CDR3 DNA reads as TGTGCCAGCAGCAACACAGGGGGACCGCAGTACTTC. The full variable domain, rest sourced from reference TRBV5-6 and TRBJ2-7, is DAGVTQSPTHLIKTRGQQVTLRCSPKSGHDTVSWYQQALGQGPQFIFQYYEEEERQRGNFPDRFSGHQFPNYSSELNVNALLLGDSALYLCASSNTGGPQYFGPGTRLTVT.

This chain links TRBV6-5 with TRBJ1-4; no clear D. In germline, CDR1 is MNHEY, CDR2 SVGAGI. Trimming cost V 0 bases and J 8 bases, with 13 bases left between them. The CDR3 runs to 15 residues. CDR3: CASSYSVQFGEKLFF. Here the CDR3 DNA reads TGTGCCAGCAGTTACTCTGTACAGTTTGGGGAAAAACTGTTTTTT.